Listed here are 2 T cell receptor beta chains from one sample, sequenced in a study of cytomegalovirus exposure and HLA in healthy donors. 13 Jbeta primers and 60 Vbeta primers were used for the PCR. Sequenced by immunoSEQ multiplex PCR; TCRdb stores in-frame clones only, minus some. There are about 120,000 clones in the sample; approximately 80% occur only once, and 5.8% lies in the top ten. Sample: PBMCs. The receptor set was obtained from a young man in good health and CMV-seropositive.

The CDR3 region is CASSTASLTQETQYF. The CDR3 nucleotides are TGCGCCAGCAGCACCGCTAGTCTGACGCAAGAGACCCAGTACTTC. The chain links TRBV5-1 to TRBJ2-5; D call uncertain. The CDR3 totals 15 residues. Germline values: CDR1 SGHRS, CDR2 YFSETQ. Trimming took 4 bases from V and 2 from J, leaving 15 bases between them.

The chain has TRBV27 and TRBJ1-1, with D uncertain. The ends were cut back, 8 bases at V and 1 base at J, with 11 bases in the middle. CDR1 and CDR2 from the germline V gene are MNHEY and SMNVEV (reference sequence). This CDR3 is built from 13 residues. The CDR3 region is CASCRTPNTEAFF. For the CDR3, the DNA is TGTGCCAGCTGCAGAACCCCGAACACTGAAGCTTTCTTT.